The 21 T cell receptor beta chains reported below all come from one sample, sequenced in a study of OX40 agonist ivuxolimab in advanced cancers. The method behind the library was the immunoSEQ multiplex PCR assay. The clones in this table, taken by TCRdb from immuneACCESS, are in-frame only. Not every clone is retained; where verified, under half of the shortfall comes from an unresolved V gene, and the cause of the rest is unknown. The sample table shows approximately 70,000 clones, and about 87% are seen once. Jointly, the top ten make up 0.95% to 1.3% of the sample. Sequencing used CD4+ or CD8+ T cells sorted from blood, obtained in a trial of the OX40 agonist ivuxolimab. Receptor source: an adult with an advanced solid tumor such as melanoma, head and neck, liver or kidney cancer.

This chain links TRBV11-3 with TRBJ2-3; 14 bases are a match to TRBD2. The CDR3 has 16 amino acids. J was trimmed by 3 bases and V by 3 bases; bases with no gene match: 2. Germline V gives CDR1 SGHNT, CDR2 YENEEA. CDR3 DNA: TGTGCCAGCAGCTTGGGACTAGCGGGGGCTACAGATACGCAGTATTTT. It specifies CASSLGLAGATDTQYF.

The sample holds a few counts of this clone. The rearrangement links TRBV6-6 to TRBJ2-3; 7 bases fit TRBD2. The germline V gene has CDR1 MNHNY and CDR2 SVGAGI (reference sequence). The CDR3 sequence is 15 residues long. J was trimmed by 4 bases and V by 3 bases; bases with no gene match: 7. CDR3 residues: CASSYPAGAADTQYF. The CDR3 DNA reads TGTGCCAGCAGTTATCCGGCGGGAGCGGCAGATACGCAGTATTTT.

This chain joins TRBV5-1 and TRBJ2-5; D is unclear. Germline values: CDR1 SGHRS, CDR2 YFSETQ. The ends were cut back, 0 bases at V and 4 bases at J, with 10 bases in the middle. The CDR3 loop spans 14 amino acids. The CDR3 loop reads CASSLGLEPETQYF. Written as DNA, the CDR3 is TGCGCCAGCAGCTTGGGGCTAGAGCCAGAGACCCAGTACTTC.

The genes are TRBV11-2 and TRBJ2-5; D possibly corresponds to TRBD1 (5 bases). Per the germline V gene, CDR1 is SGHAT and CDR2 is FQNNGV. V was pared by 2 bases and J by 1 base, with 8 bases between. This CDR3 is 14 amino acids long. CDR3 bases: TGTGCCAGCAGCTTACAGGGTCCCCAAGAGACCCAGTACTTC. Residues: CASSLQGPQETQYF.

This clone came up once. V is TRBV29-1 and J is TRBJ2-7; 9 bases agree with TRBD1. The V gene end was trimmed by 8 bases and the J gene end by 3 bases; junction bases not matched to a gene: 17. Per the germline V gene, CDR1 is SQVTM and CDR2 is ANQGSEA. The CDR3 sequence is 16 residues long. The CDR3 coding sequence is TGCAGCACCCGCCGGGACAGGGTTGGCGGTGGCTACGAGCAGTACTTC. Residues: CSTRRDRVGGGYEQYF.

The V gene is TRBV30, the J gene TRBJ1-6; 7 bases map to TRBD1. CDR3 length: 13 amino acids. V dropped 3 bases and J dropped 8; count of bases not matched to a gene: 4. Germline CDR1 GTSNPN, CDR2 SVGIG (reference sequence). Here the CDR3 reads CAWRGQQDSPLHF. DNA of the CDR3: TGTGCCTGGAGGGGACAGCAGGATTCACCCCTCCACTTT. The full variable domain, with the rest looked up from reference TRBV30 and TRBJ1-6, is SQTIHQWPATLVQPVGSPLSLECTVEGTSNPNLYWYRQAAGRGLQLLFYSVGIGQISSEVPQNLSASRPQDRQFILSSKKLLLSDSGFYLCAWRGQQDSPLHFGNGTRLTVT.

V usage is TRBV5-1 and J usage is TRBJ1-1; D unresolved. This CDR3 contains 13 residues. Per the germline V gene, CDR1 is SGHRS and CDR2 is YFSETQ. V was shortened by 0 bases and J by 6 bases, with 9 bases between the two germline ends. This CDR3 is CASSLADGAEAFF. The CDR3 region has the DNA TGCGCCAGCAGCTTGGCCGATGGGGCTGAAGCTTTCTTT.

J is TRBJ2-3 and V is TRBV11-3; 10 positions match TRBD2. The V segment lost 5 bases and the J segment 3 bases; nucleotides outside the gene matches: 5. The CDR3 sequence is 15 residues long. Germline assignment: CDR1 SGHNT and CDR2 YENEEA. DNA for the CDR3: TGTGCCAGCAGCCAATTAGCGGGGGGTACAGATACGCAGTATTTT. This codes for CASSQLAGGTDTQYF.

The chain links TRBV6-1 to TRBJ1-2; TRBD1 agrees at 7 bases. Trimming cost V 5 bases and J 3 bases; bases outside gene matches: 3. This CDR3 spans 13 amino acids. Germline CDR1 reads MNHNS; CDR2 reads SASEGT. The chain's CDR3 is CASSQGVDYGYTF. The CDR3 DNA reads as TGTGCCAGCAGTCAGGGGGTTGACTATGGCTACACCTTC.

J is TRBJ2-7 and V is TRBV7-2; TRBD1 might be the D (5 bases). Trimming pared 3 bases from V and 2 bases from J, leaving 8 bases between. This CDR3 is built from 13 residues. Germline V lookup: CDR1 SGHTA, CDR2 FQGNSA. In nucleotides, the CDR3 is TGTGCCAGCAGCTTCCAGGGTGCCTACGAGCAGTACTTC. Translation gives CASSFQGAYEQYF.

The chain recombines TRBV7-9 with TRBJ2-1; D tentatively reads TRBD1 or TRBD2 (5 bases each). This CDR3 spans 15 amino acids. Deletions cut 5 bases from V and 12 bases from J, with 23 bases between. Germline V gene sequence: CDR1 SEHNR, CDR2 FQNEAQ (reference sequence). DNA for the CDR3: TGTGCCAGCAGCACCTACCGGGACCCCGAACCGGGGCAGTTCTTC. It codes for CASSTYRDPEPGQFF.

This chain's CDR3 is CASSLGSWGMGTDTQYF. In nucleotides, the CDR3 is TGCGCCAGCAGCTTGGGTTCCTGGGGAATGGGCACAGATACGCAGTATTTT. V is TRBV5-1 and J is TRBJ2-3; D unresolved. This CDR3 comprises 17 residues. The germline V and J ends were trimmed by 0 bases and 1 base, with 15 bases remaining between them. Germline CDR1 is SGHRS and CDR2 is YFSETQ.

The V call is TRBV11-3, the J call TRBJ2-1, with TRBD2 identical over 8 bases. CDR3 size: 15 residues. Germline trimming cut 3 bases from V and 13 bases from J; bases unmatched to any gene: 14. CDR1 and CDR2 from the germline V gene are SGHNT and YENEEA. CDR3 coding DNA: TGTGCCAGCAGCTTGCAACCGGGACTAGGAGCTCTTCAGTTCTTC. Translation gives CASSLQPGLGALQFF.

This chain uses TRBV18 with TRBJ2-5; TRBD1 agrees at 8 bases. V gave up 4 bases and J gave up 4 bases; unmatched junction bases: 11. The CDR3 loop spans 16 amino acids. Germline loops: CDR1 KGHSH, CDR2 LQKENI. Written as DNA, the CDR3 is TGTGCCAGCTCACGTAACCCCGCAGGGGGCGGAGAGACCCAGTACTTC. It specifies CASSRNPAGGGETQYF.

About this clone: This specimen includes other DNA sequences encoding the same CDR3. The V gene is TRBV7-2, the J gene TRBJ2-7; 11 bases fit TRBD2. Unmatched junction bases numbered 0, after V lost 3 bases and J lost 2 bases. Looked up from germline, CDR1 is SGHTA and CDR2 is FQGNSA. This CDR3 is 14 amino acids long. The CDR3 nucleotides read TGTGCCAGCAGCTTTAGCGGGGGGGCCTACGAGCAGTACTTC. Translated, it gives CASSFSGGAYEQYF. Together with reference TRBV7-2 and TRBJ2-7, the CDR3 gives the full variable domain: GAGVSQSPSNKVTEKGKDVELRCDPISGHTALYWYRQSLGQGLEFLIYFQGNSAPDKSGLPSDRFSAERTGGSVSTLTIQRTQQEDSAVYLCASSFSGGAYEQYFGPGTRLTVT.

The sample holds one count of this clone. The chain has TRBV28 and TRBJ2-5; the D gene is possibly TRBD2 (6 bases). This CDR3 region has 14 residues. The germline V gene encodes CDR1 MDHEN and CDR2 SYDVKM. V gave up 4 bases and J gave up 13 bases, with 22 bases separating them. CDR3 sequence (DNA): TGTGCCAGCAGTTCCGCTATGGCGGGGCTTGCAACGTACTTC. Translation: CASSSAMAGLATYF.

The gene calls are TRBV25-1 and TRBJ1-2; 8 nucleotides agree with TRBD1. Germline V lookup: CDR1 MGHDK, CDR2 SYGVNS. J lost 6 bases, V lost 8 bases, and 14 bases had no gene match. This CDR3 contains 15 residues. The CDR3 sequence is CASAYPPGTGNGYTF. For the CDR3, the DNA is TGTGCCAGCGCTTACCCGCCCGGGACAGGAAATGGCTACACCTTC.

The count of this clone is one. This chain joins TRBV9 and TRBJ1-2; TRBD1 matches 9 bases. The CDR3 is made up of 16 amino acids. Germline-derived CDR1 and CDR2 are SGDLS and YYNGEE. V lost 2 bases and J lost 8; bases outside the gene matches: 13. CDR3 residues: CASSVNLADRGNGYTF. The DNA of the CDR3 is TGTGCCAGCAGCGTTAACTTAGCCGACAGGGGGAACGGCTACACCTTC. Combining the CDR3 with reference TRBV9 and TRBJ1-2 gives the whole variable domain DSGVTQTPKHLITATGQRVTLRCSPRSGDLSVYWYQQSLDQGLQFLIQYYNGEERAKGNILERFSAQQFPDLHSELNLSSLELGDSALYFCASSVNLADRGNGYTFGSGTRLTVV.

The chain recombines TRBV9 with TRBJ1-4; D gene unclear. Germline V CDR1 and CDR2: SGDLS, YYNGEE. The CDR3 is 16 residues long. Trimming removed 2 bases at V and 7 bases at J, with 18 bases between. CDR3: CASSVEGRRFGEKLFF. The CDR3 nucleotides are TGTGCCAGCAGCGTTGAAGGGCGGCGGTTTGGTGAAAAACTGTTTTTT.

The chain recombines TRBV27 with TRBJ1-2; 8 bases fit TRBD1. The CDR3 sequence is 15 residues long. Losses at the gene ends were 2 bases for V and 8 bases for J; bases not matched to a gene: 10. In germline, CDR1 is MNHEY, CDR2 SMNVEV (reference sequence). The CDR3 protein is CASSLPGQGLGGYTF. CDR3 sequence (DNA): TGTGCCAGCAGTTTACCAGGACAGGGACTCGGAGGCTACACCTTC.

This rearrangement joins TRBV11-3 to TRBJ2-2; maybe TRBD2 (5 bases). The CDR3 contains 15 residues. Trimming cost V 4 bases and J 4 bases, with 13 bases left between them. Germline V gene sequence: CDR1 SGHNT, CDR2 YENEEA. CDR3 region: CASSSRGRGTGELFF. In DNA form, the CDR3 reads TGTGCCAGCAGCTCGCGAGGGCGTGGCACCGGGGAGCTGTTTTTT.